The T cell receptor beta chain described here comes from a study of CD8 T cells in ankylosing spondylitis (TCRdb year 2017). Regarding the study in general: The study set out to find disease-linked TCR variants by profiling T cell receptor beta repertoires in ankylosing spondylitis patients and healthy donors. The full study cohort was made up of 20 to 25 ankylosing spondylitis patients and over 90 healthy donors. Peripheral blood samples were taken, and synovial fluid was additionally collected from ankylosing spondylitis patients. Here is what the overall study found, with its caveats: A TCR beta motif made up of several highly homologous amino acid variants appeared to be characteristic of blood from ankylosing spondylitis patients. The disease-linked clones were reported to be significantly enriched in matched synovial fluid samples from ankylosing spondylitis patients. The disease-linked clones showed a CD8+ phenotype and occurred at relatively low frequencies in peripheral blood. Some motif variants were previously reported in synovial fluid and blood of reactive arthritis patients, suggesting common disease-initiation mechanisms.

Points on this clonotype: It has no known antigen specificity. Base qualities are not at hand, and no much larger clone is one base apart.

The germline V gene gives CDR1 as MNHNS and CDR2 as SASEGT. The germline V and J ends show losses of 7 bases and 5 bases respectively, and no gene match explains 10 bases of the junction. The CDR3 starts with the cysteine, ends with the phenylalanine, and has 14 residues. This entry keeps only the CDR3 DNA: 42 bases, framed from base 1. TCRdb names Illumina HiSeq 2500 as the instrument used. Quantitative 5'-RACE with molecular barcodes was used to prepare TCR beta libraries. Turning to the authors' computational methods: Disease-linked TCR variants were identified with a new computational method built on a probabilistic model of VDJ rearrangement. TCRdb redid the processing of the public reads, applying fastp at Q25 and MiXCR, and retained in-frame beta chains. Every CDR3 protein is listed once, alongside the most common genes and DNA of its rows. These V and J calls rely on TCRdb rather than the paper's analysis. This sample lists about 540,000 distinct CDR3 sequences; roughly an eighth were detected once. The ten top clones hold 6.8% of the sample.

Sequenced sample: blood, either unsorted or a sorted T cell fraction (not recorded which). In this chain, TRBV6-1 is recombined with TRBJ1-1, with TRBD1 identical over 7 junction bases. This receptor was identified in a male donor with ankylosing spondylitis. Read as DNA, the sequence is TGTGCCAGCACCGCTGGGGACAGTAATACTGAAGCTTTCTTT. It encodes CASTAGDSNTEAFF.